Sequencing of this TCR beta chain was carried out in a study of beta chain features in type 1 diabetes. Study outcomes and limitations: In type 1 diabetes patients, VDJ junctions had fewer insertions; deletions at these junctions were more frequent.

Sequencing targeted expressed TCRB transcripts, as all isolated RNA had been reverse transcribed. The table came from immunoSEQ multiplex PCR; TCRdb's copy has only in-frame clones and leaves some out. The top ten hold 0.045% to 0.05% of the sample, which has 450,000 or so clones, over 9.5% seen once. This clone turned up a few times. Its antigen is not known. Sequenced: naive CD4+ T cells from blood. This receptor was identified in a woman between 18 and 30 years old in good health.

The CDR3 sequence: CASSDREPYSNQPQHF. CDR3 bases: TGTGCCAGCTCAGACAGGGAGCCTTATAGCAATCAGCCCCAGCATTTT. The chain carries TRBV18 and TRBJ1-5; TRBD1 agrees at 7 bases. CDR1 is KGHSH and CDR2 is LQKENI in the germline V gene. V shed 5 bases and J 0 bases; nucleotides not matched to a gene: 7. There are 16 residues in the CDR3.